Detailed here is one T cell receptor beta chain. Its binding antigen is unknown. No much larger clonotype is one base removed from it; base qualities were not supplied. The CDR3 regions of human TCRbeta chains were analyzed by immunosequencing. The original methods were these. TCRs in the repertoires were compared against a reference library of SARS-CoV-2-specific TCRs that had been generated with the MIRA antigen-specificity platform. Breadth was defined as the fraction of unique TCRs that were SARS-CoV-2-associated, and depth was defined as the fraction of total T cells that were SARS-CoV-2-associated. Using the MIRA data, each spike-specific TCR was assigned both to the spike region to which the TCR was reactive and to a CD4 or CD8 class. Log10-transformed breadth and depth values were compared by one-way ANOVA with Sidak's multiple comparisons tests. What TCRdb holds here is the immuneACCESS table cut down to in-frame rearrangements. Part of the clones is not present; checked against another copy, under half of the missing clones reflect an unresolved V gene, and the others are unexplained. The D gene and trimming were derived from the DNA, and the V and J assignments and clone size from that table. This sample has 140,000 to 150,000 clones in its table, and just under 95% of those were observed once. The top ten hold 9% to 15% of the sample.

The record originates from a study of T cell responses to AZD1222 COVID-19 vaccine (dated by TCRdb to the early 2020s). Regarding the complete study: TCR sequencing was performed for some 250 trial participants, of whom around 210 were given two doses of AZD1222 and approximately 25 were given two doses of MenACWY control vaccine. Trial participants were enrolled by age into subgroups of 18-55, 56-69 and 70-plus years, and about 150, 27 and 61 TCR-sequenced participants, respectively, were included in these subgroups.

Sample time point, as interpreted from the label and publication: sample from adult after SARS-CoV-2 infection, after symptom onset. A couple of convalescent COVID-19 patients, sampled after symptom onset from adults with prior SARS-CoV-2 infection, were also TCR-sequenced for comparison. Including cysteine and phenylalanine, the CDR3 has 15 amino acids. The DNA shown is the 45-base CDR3, in frame from base 1. Looking up the germline V gene yields CDR1 KGHSH and CDR2 LQKENI. Trimming accounts for 3 bases at V and 2 bases at J, while the number of junction bases matched to no gene is 5. On the study overall, not on this receptor specifically: The whole spike protein was spanned by vaccine-associated CD4 TCRs, and dominant responses were seen in regions 160-218 and 743-854. Most participants were white British and females outnumbered males, and the authors suggested that clonal diversity may have been underestimated. Conclusions about previously exposed vaccinees were limited because only a handful of AZD1222 recipients were SARS-CoV-2 seropositive at baseline. After two AZD1222 doses, both the breadth and the depth of spike-specific TCRs were significantly higher than at day 0 and than in MenACWY recipients. In the small 56-69-year group, the increase in depth fell short of significance, most likely because of low power. Because no day 14 peak-response samples were available, repertoires were characterized only after the peak T cell response. Epitopes outside the regions mutated in the B.1.351 and B.1.1.7 variants were reportedly recognized by nearly half of the unique spike-specific TCRs.

This material consisted of peripheral blood, taken after recovery from COVID-19. The V and J segments used are TRBV18 and TRBJ2-3, with 7 central nucleotides matching TRBD2. The sequence came from an adult who had recovered from COVID-19. The CDR3 in this case is CASSPVAGYTDTQYF. The nucleotides read TGTGCCAGCTCACCCGTAGCGGGTTACACAGATACGCAGTATTTT.